This is a list of T cell receptor beta chains from one sample in a study of shared clonotypes between healthy human individuals. TCRdb's table, derived via immunoSEQ multiplex PCR, lists solely in-frame clones and lacks some. The table includes about 320,000 clones, around nine tenths detected once. Sequencing input: memory CD8+ T cells sorted from blood. The receptors stem from a man between 18 and 29 years old in good health. Each CDR3 is given without its conserved first and last residue.

V: TRBV4-1; J: TRBJ2-7; CDR3: ASSPRDRPYEQY
V: TRBV7-3; J: TRBJ2-5; CDR3: ASSLIEGETQY
V: TRBV4-1; J: TRBJ2-7; CDR3: ASSQEPGQGWVEQY
V: TRBV9; J: TRBJ1-1; CDR3: ASSVGGQPANTEAF
V: TRBV6-1; J: TRBJ1-5; CDR3: ASSAWTAHQVRNQPQH
V: TRBV30; J: TRBJ2-1; CDR3: AWSTLNEQF
V: TRBV6-5; J: TRBJ2-7; CDR3: ASRRTDYYEQY
V: TRBV7-9; J: TRBJ2-3; CDR3: ASSLAWSVEDTQY
V: TRBV11-2; J: TRBJ2-1; CDR3: ASSSEGLAYNEQF
V: TRBV27; J: TRBJ2-7; CDR3: ASSDRYAYEQY
V: TRBV30; J: TRBJ1-5; CDR3: AWASLSNQPQH
V: TRBV5-6; J: TRBJ2-7; CDR3: ASSPQEISYEQY
V: TRBV25-1; J: TRBJ2-3; CDR3: ASSGPGQGAGDTQY
V: TRBV4-1; J: TRBJ1-2; CDR3: ASSQDRIYT
V: TRBV15; J: TRBJ2-7; CDR3: ATSSFGDYEQY
V: TRBV7-6; J: TRBJ1-3; CDR3: ASSAKSGTGYSGNTIY
V: TRBV6-6; J: TRBJ1-1; CDR3: ASSDTGSYTEAF
V: TRBV4-3; J: TRBJ2-1; CDR3: ASSQDRDRVYNEQF
V: TRBV21-1; J: TRBJ2-1; CDR3: ASLGAGENEQF
V: TRBV4-1; J: TRBJ2-3; CDR3: ASGFYTDTQY
V: TRBV29-1; J: TRBJ2-7; CDR3: SVGTLNYEQY
V: TRBV7-9; J: TRBJ1-4; CDR3: ASSLEGEKLF
V: TRBV7-8; J: TRBJ2-7; CDR3: ASSLVPGTYEQY
V: TRBV27; J: TRBJ2-1; CDR3: ASSRQGYNEQF
V: TRBV27; J: TRBJ2-7; CDR3: ASSPAGRASYEQY
V: TRBV6-5; J: TRBJ2-7; CDR3: ASSYYGLAVEEQY
V: TRBV6-5; J: TRBJ2-7; CDR3: ASSIAGGGYEQY
V: TRBV4-1; J: TRBJ2-3; CDR3: ASSQDPTGPDTQY
V: TRBV11-2; J: TRBJ2-1; CDR3: ASPRREGLRVGNEQF
V: TRBV28; J: TRBJ1-2; CDR3: ASSPGQGAVYGYT
V: TRBV4-3; J: TRBJ2-2; CDR3: ASSQGGSRNTGELF
V: TRBV5-1; J: TRBJ1-2; CDR3: ASSWDNPNYGYT
V: TRBV6-5; J: TRBJ2-1; CDR3: ASSYSPGYFNEQF